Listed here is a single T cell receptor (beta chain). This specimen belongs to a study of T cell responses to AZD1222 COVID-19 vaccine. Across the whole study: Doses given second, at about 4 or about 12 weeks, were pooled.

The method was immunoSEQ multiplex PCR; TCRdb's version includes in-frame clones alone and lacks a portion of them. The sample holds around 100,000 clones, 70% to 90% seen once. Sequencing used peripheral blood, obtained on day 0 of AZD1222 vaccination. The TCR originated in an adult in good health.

CDR3 sequence reads: CAISVDLDGNEQFF. The CDR3 bases are TGTGCCATCAGTGTTGATTTGGATGGCAATGAGCAGTTCTTC. V is TRBV10-3 and J is TRBJ2-1; D is undetermined. Germline values: CDR1 ENHRY, CDR2 SYGVKD. The CDR3 totals 14 residues. V lost 4 bases and J lost 6, with 13 bases in between.